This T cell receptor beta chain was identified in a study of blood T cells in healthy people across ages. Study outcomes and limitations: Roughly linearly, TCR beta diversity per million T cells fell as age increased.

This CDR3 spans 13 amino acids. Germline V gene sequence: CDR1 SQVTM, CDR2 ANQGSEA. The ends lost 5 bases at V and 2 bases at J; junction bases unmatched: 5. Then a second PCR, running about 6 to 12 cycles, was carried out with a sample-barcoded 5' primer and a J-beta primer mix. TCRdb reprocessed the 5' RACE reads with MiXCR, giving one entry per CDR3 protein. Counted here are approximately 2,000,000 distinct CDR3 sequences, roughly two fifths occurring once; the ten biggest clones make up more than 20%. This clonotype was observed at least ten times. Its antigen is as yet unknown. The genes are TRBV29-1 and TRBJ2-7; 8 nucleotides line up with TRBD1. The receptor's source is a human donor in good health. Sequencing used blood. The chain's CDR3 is CSVHGTGPYEQYF. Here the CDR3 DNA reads TGCAGCGTTCACGGGACAGGCCCCTACGAGCAGTACTTC.